This T cell receptor (beta chain) was found in a study of shared clonotypes between healthy human individuals. Generated by immunoSEQ multiplex PCR, the TCRdb table keeps only in-frame clones and is missing some. The table includes approximately 120,000 clones, roughly two thirds detected once. The sample comprised memory CD8+ T cells sorted from blood. Subset given: CD45RO+ cells pooled with CCR7-negative TemRA cells. This clonotype originated in a young woman in good health.

This CDR3 reads CASSQGGQGMGEQYF. The CDR3 coding sequence is TGCGCCAGCAGCCAGGGAGGACAGGGGATGGGCGAGCAGTACTTC. The V call is TRBV4-1, the J call TRBJ2-7, with TRBD1 matching 9 bases. V trimming: 3 bases; J trimming: 6 bases; junction bases outside the gene matches: 9. Germline values: CDR1 MGHRA, CDR2 YSYEKL. The CDR3 loop spans 15 amino acids.